The subject of this entry is one TCR beta chain. What this receptor recognizes is not known. Per-base qualities were not stored, and no clone one base away is much larger. TCR CDR3 regions were amplified from genomic DNA by multiplex PCR using the deep immunoSEQ assay. Extracted genomic DNA from each cell subset was distributed evenly across all wells of several immunoSEQ 96-well plates, and each plate was treated as a replicate. For sorted subsets, each replicate PCR was loaded with approximately 200 ng genomic DNA, equivalent to 30,000 or so T cell genomes. Purified libraries were measured with a Qubit 3.0 fluorometer, size-checked on a Bioanalyzer 2100, and measured again with the KAPA Library Quantification kit. Every immunoSEQ 96-well plate was sequenced on a separate single-read 150-cycle Illumina NextSeq 550 flow cell. Regarding the original processing steps: Because the immunoSEQ output included only junctional sequences and no quality scores, the filtering could not be the same as the filtering used for full-length reads. To assign V/J genes and CDR3, sequences were annotated using PyIR, a Python wrapper for IgBLAST v1.9, with IMGT germline references. Any read was removed if the V/J assignment was weak (E-value above 1e-6), the CDR3 was missing, or the read contained stop codons, out-of-frame junctions, or ambiguous translated residues. A V3J clonotype was defined by an identical inferred V gene, J gene, and CDR3 amino acid sequence. To compute the percentage overlap between repertoires, the number of shared unique clonotypes was divided by the size of the smaller repertoire. Repertoire richness was assessed with RTK rarefaction, the Chao1 estimator, and Recon v2.1 estimates of unobserved clonotypes. For all TCRbeta clonotypes obtained by the gDNA method from a few donors, generation probabilities were computed with OLGA. The clones in this table, taken by TCRdb from immuneACCESS, are in-frame only. Not every clone is retained; where verified, under half of the shortfall comes from an unresolved V gene, and the cause of the rest is unknown. D and trimming come from the DNA, and the V and J calls and clone size come from that table. For this sample the table gives around 720,000 clones, of which more than 70% were detected only once. Under 2% of the sample belongs to the ten largest clones.

The data are from a study of shared clonotypes between healthy human individuals (TCRdb year 2020). Study-wide context: A couple of women and a few men aged 18 to 49 years were included in the cohort. Between about 0.85 and 9.5 billion PBMCs per donor were obtained by leukapheresis. To estimate repertoire size and how much clonotypes are shared between individuals, the study performed deep sequencing of blood TCR repertoires from roughly five healthy adults. Per donor, three plates each were used for CD4 naive and CD4 memory, two for CD8 naive, and one for CD8 memory. To increase sequencing depth and limit assay-specific biases, different laboratories used diverse techniques to prepare libraries and sequence TCR repertoires. Results and caveats for the whole study, not just this receptor: Compared with non-shared clonotypes, clonotypes shared by all four sorted-subset donors had higher generation probabilities. Based on pairwise subsampling, the degree of clonotype sharing among donors was expected to be affected by sequencing depth. The genetic and exposure-history diversity represented was limited by the small number of donors. Across four donors, 4.5% to 6.5% of naive CD4, roughly 3.3% of naive CD8, around 2.1% of memory CD4, and under 0.45% of memory CD8 clonotypes were shared. Rarefaction of sorted-subset datasets indicated incomplete sequencing despite the large sequencing depth. Sampling was restricted to blood, and TCR repertoires in tissues likely differ from the TCR repertoires found in blood. Larger estimated clonotype richness was generally found for naive subsets than for memory subsets.

Healthy HIV-negative adults with no recently reported acute infections or vaccinations were included as donors. Every donor was a Caucasian adult living in Nashville, Tennessee, USA. CD4+ T cells were enriched by magnetic negative selection; naive cells were then positively selected on CD45RA, and the negative fraction formed the memory subset. Blood was obtained by leukapheresis, after which PBMCs were separated by Ficoll-Histopaque density gradient centrifugation and cryopreserved in liquid nitrogen vapor phase. Analytical flow cytometry was used to check the purity and quantity of every magnetically sorted T cell population. Genomic DNA was isolated from each sorted fraction and quantified by UV absorbance on a Nanodrop 2000c. V is pared back by 1 base and J by 8 bases, with 8 bases lying between the germline termini. Looking up the germline V gene (reference sequence) yields CDR1 DFQATT and CDR2 SNEGSKA. Spanning cysteine to phenylalanine, the CDR3 consists of 11 amino acids. The DNA shown is the 33-base CDR3, in frame from base 1.

This clonotype was sampled from a woman aged 25 to 39 in good health. The sequenced material came from memory CD4+ T cells sorted from blood. The cell subset or site tag for this specimen amounts to: CD45RA-negative fraction. The receptor chain draws on TRBV20-1 and TRBJ1-1; the D gene lacks a confident call. The CDR3 has the sequence CSARALPEAFF. The nucleotide sequence is given as TGCAGTGCTAGAGCATTGCCCGAAGCTTTCTTT.